The 20 T cell receptor beta chains presented below share a single source sample, sequenced in a study of T-cell reconstitution after alpha-beta-depleted transplantation in children (dated by TCRdb to 2016 to 2017). Library preparation was by PCR. The sequencer was an Illumina HiSeq 2500. TCR libraries were prepared with molecular barcoding, using unique molecular identifiers to normalize TCRbeta repertoire quantification. In-frame beta chains were kept once TCRdb had trimmed the public reads at Q25 with fastp and called clones with MiXCR. Identical CDR3 proteins give one entry, which carries the most common genes and DNA. The sample records approximately 400,000 distinct CDR3 sequences, approximately 11% of which are singletons. The top ten hold roughly 6% of the sample. Sample: PBMCs from the stem cell graft donor, taken from the stem cell graft. The receptors stem from a human donor who donated a stem cell graft to a child with acute myeloid leukemia.

The chain carries TRBV10-3 and TRBJ2-3; 8 nucleotides align to TRBD2. The CDR3 is 16 residues long. Germline V gene data show CDR1 as ENHRY and CDR2 as SYGVKD. The V and J ends lost 8 bases and 3 bases, in that order; junction bases with no gene match: 13. CDR3 loop: CAISLSAGGPTDTQYF. The CDR3 DNA is TGTGCCATCTCCCTATCGGCGGGGGGCCCGACAGATACGCAGTATTTT.

This clonotype showed up just a few times. J is TRBJ2-4 and V is TRBV10-3; 8 nucleotides match TRBD2. Germline V gene data show CDR1 as ENHRY and CDR2 as SYGVKD. Trimming took 0 bases from V and 6 from J; bases not matched to a gene: 4. The CDR3 runs 15 residues. CDR3 sequence: CAISESGGGRNIQYF. The CDR3 DNA reads TGTGCCATCAGTGAGTCGGGCGGGGGGCGAAACATTCAGTACTTC.

This clonotype appeared a few times. V usage is TRBV4-1 and J usage is TRBJ2-5; TRBD2 matches at 11 bases. The V gene end was trimmed by 2 bases and the J gene end by 5 bases; junction bases not matched to a gene: 7. This CDR3 spans 16 amino acids. Germline assignment: CDR1 MGHRA and CDR2 YSYEKL. CDR3 residues: CASSQLAGGAWETQYF. Written as DNA, the CDR3 is TGCGCCAGCAGCCAATTAGCGGGGGGGGCATGGGAGACCCAGTACTTC.

V and J are TRBV7-2 and TRBJ2-1; TRBD2 is a possible D gene (7 bases). The CDR3 is made up of 17 amino acids. Deletions cut 8 bases from V and 8 bases from J, with 28 bases between. In germline, CDR1 is SGHTA, CDR2 FQGNSA. The DNA for the CDR3 is TGTGCCAGCGGCTGGCGTGGCGGGGGCCTTTCAGTGGATGAGCAGTTCTTC. Translated, it gives CASGWRGGGLSVDEQFF.

The rearrangement joins TRBV7-9 to TRBJ2-3, with TRBD2 as a possible D gene (5 bases). This CDR3 is 16 amino acids long. V was trimmed by 0 bases and J by 2 bases, leaving 12 bases between them. CDR1 SEHNR and CDR2 FQNEAQ come from the germline V gene (reference sequence). This CDR3 is CASSLALDSPTDTQYF. The DNA for the CDR3 is TGTGCCAGCAGCTTAGCGTTGGACTCACCCACAGATACGCAGTATTTT. The full variable domain, completed using reference TRBV7-9 and TRBJ2-3, is DTGVSQNPRHKITKRGQNVTFRCDPISEHNRLYWYRQTLGQGPEFLTYFQNEAQLEKSRLLSDRFSAERPKGSFSTLEIQRTEQGDSAMYLCASSLALDSPTDTQYFGPGTRLTVL.

The CDR3 nucleotides read TGTGCCAGCAGAGGGGGACTAGCGGGAGGGTATGAGCAGTTCTTC. It encodes CASRGGLAGGYEQFF. The V gene is TRBV2, the J gene TRBJ2-1, with TRBD2 matching 16 bases. Germline loops: CDR1 SNHLY, CDR2 FYNNEI. V was pared by 6 bases and J by 8 bases, with 4 bases of the junction left unmatched. CDR3 size: 15 residues.

This clonotype was seen at least ten times. The rearrangement links TRBV4-3 to TRBJ2-5; TRBD2 matches 8 bases. The CDR3 runs 15 residues. Germline assignment: CDR1 LGHNA and CDR2 YSLEER. The V and J ends lost 4 bases and 5 bases, in that order; junction bases with no gene match: 9. The CDR3 DNA reads TGCGCCAGCAGCCCCCGGCTAGCGGGCGTGGAGACCCAGTACTTC. It codes for CASSPRLAGVETQYF.

This clonotype was recorded many times. V and J are TRBV3-1 and TRBJ2-1; 9 bases fit TRBD2. Germline-derived CDR1 and CDR2 are LGHDT and YNNKEL (reference sequence). Trimming at V came to 4 bases and at J to 8 bases, leaving 12 bases not matched to a gene. CDR3 size: 16 residues. The CDR3 region has the DNA TGTGCCAGCAGCCCAAAAGGGGGCGGGGGGGCCTATGAGCAGTTCTTC. Translation gives CASSPKGGGGAYEQFF.

The J gene is TRBJ2-7, the V gene TRBV12-3 or TRBV12-4; D unclear. V lost 3 bases and J 3 bases, leaving 9 bases between the germline ends. The CDR3 extends over 13 amino acids. CDR3 sequence reads: CASSFRLNYEQYF. Here the CDR3 DNA reads TGTGCCAGCAGTTTTAGGCTAAACTACGAGCAGTACTTC.

This clonotype has at least ten counts. This sequence joins TRBV5-1 and TRBJ1-5; D is perhaps TRBD1 (5 bases). The V end lost 4 bases, the J end lost 9 bases, and 17 bases lay between the germline ends. CDR3 size: 14 residues. Germline V gene lookup returns CDR1 SGHRS and CDR2 YFSETQ. Here the CDR3 DNA reads TGCGCCAGCAGCCCGGGGCCAGGTGGGAGGCCCCAGCATTTT. Amino acids: CASSPGPGGRPQHF.

The chain employs TRBV9 and TRBJ1-3; D call uncertain. There are 17 residues in the CDR3. V was clipped by 0 bases and J by 0 bases, with 13 bases between them. Germline V gene lookup returns CDR1 SGDLS and CDR2 YYNGEE. The CDR3 DNA follows: TGTGCCAGCAGCGTAGGTCGCGAAACGCCCTCTGGAAACACCATATATTTT. This translates into CASSVGRETPSGNTIYF.

A few counts support this clonotype. The chain couples TRBV7-2 to TRBJ2-3; 11 nucleotides line up with TRBD2. V shed 5 bases, J shed 8 bases, and the junction held 6 bases outside the gene matches. The V gene's germline CDR1 is SGHTA and CDR2 FQGNSA. CDR3 length: 14 amino acids. CDR3 nucleotides: TGTGCCAGCAGCGCCCTAGCGGGGGGTGGTACGCAGTATTTT. It translates to CASSALAGGGTQYF.

This clonotype was seen a handful of times. This chain links TRBV3-1 with TRBJ2-5; no definite D call. V shed 3 bases and J shed 4 bases, with 12 bases lying between them. Germline V CDR1 and CDR2: LGHDT, YNNKEL (reference sequence). The CDR3 totals 14 residues. This chain's CDR3 is CASSHNTGRETQYF. The CDR3, as DNA: TGTGCCAGCAGCCATAATACCGGGCGAGAGACCCAGTACTTC.

This clonotype was counted only a few times. The rearrangement uses TRBV5-1 and TRBJ2-7; 9 bases align to TRBD1. The CDR3 extends over 16 amino acids. The V and J ends lost 4 bases and 6 bases, in that order; junction bases with no gene match: 14. Germline V lookup: CDR1 SGHRS, CDR2 YFSETQ. The CDR3 sequence is CASSPAGTGSSAEQYV. CDR3 nucleotides: TGCGCCAGCAGCCCGGCCGGGACAGGGTCTTCGGCCGAGCAGTACGTC.

The sample holds a few counts of this clonotype. V and J are TRBV14 and TRBJ2-5, with no clear D. The V end lost 6 bases, the J end lost 5 bases, and 13 bases lay between the germline ends. CDR1 and CDR2 (germline): SGHDN, FVKESK. The CDR3 runs 13 residues. The DNA for the CDR3 is TGTGCCAGCAGAGCCTCCGGTTGGGAGACCCAGTACTTC. Translated, it gives CASRASGWETQYF.

This clonotype appeared a few times. The chain couples TRBV18 to TRBJ2-2; no clear D. Germline CDR1 reads KGHSH; CDR2 reads LQKENI. V lost 6 bases and J lost 3, with 20 bases in between. The CDR3 contains 17 residues. CDR3 coding DNA: TGTGCCAGCTCGCCCTTTGAGGCTACGTACGACACCGGGGAGCTGTTTTTT. It codes for CASSPFEATYDTGELFF.

CDR3 sequence reads: CASSFDSQNTEAFF. The CDR3 DNA sequence: TGCGCCAGCAGTTTTGACAGCCAGAACACTGAAGCTTTCTTT. The V gene is TRBV5-1, the J gene TRBJ1-1; D may be TRBD1 (5 bases). This CDR3 has 14 residues. Germline V gene lookup returns CDR1 SGHRS and CDR2 YFSETQ. Between the trimmed V and J ends, which lost 5 bases and 1 base, there was a span of 12 bases. Supplemented by reference TRBV5-1 and TRBJ1-1, the full variable domain reads KAGVTQTPRYLIKTRGQQVTLSCSPISGHRSVSWYQQTPGQGLQFLFEYFSETQRNKGNFPGRFSGRQFSNSRSEMNVSTLELGDSALYLCASSFDSQNTEAFFGQGTRLTVV.

V and J are TRBV20-1 and TRBJ1-4; no reliable D call. Germline CDR1 reads DFQATT; CDR2 reads SNEGSKA (reference sequence). The CDR3 covers 11 residues. V was shortened by 0 bases and J by 8 bases, with 4 bases between the two germline ends. CDR3 amino acids: CSARDNEKLFF. The CDR3 coding sequence is TGCAGTGCTAGAGATAACGAAAAACTGTTTTTT.

This clonotype occurred many times. The chain uses TRBV9 and TRBJ1-5, with a weak D call TRBD1 (6 bases). V gave up 2 bases and J gave up 5 bases, with 14 bases separating them. This CDR3 has 15 amino acids. The germline V gene encodes CDR1 SGDLS and CDR2 YYNGEE. Written as DNA, the CDR3 is TGTGCCAGCAGCGTTGCGGGGGGCACGGATCAGCCCCAGCATTTT. The encoded protein is CASSVAGGTDQPQHF.

This clonotype was counted only a few times. This rearrangement joins TRBV20-1 to TRBJ2-3; 13 bases agree with TRBD2. The CDR3 runs 15 residues. Germline CDR1 DFQATT, CDR2 SNEGSKA (reference sequence). Germline trimming cut 6 bases from V and 2 bases from J; bases unmatched to any gene: 5. The CDR3 here is CSASGLAGFTDTQYF. CDR3 DNA sequence: TGCAGTGCCTCGGGACTAGCGGGGTTCACAGATACGCAGTATTTT.